Only one count was recorded for the clone carrying this TCR beta chain. As yet, its antigen is unknown. From germline, CDR1 is KGHSH and CDR2 LQKENI. Between the trimmed V and J ends, which lost 3 bases and 5 bases, there was a span of 8 bases. CDR3 length equals 13 residues. The data were obtained in a study of T cells after posttransplantation cyclophosphamide. Study-level points and caveats: TRB overlap between skin or GI tissue T cells and blood was limited. Recipient CMV seropositivity and CMV reactivation strongly tracked TRB clonality. Later post-transplant blood repertoires were often dominated by donor CD8+ memory clones.

Sequencing used immunoSEQ multiplex PCR; TCRdb keeps in-frame clones, though not all of them. The repertoire holds some 13,000 clones, with approximately 82% as singletons. This TCR derives from a middle-aged man in good health, CMV-negative, and a related stem cell transplant donor. The rearrangement uses TRBV18 and TRBJ1-5, with D unresolved. The sequenced sample consisted of memory CD4+ T cells sorted from PBMCs. In nucleotides, the CDR3 is TGTGCCAGCTCACCTGGGGAGGATCAGCCCCAGCATTTT. Translated, it gives CASSPGEDQPQHF.